Listed below are T cell receptor beta chains from one sample, sequenced in a study of blood T cell repertoires in COVID-19. Data came from immunoSEQ multiplex PCR; TCRdb stores just in-frame clones and leaves some out. The table includes around 160,000 clones, 70% to 90% detected once. Sequencing input: peripheral blood. These receptors all come from a woman aged 55-70 years with COVID-19, enrolled during active disease. The CDR3 runs from the conserved cysteine through the conserved F or W. D genes are given only for firm matches. The listing skips clone size in some rows; elsewhere it reads once, few, many or a size class.

>TRBV29-1|NA|TRBJ1-1|NA
CSVEGRLNTEAFF
>TRBV3-1/TRBV3-2|NA|TRBJ1-6|few
CASSPGESYNSPLHF
>TRBV5-1|NA|TRBJ1-1|NA
CASSWEQAGTEAFF
>TRBV9|NA|TRBJ2-3|NA
CASSTLTVDTQYF
>TRBV5-1|NA|TRBJ1-1|NA
CASSPRWANTEAFF
>TRBV11-2|NA|TRBJ1-3|NA
CASNQGPGNTIYF
>TRBV5-1|TRBD2|TRBJ2-5|NA
CASSLVGGGAEETQYF
>TRBV19|TRBD1|TRBJ1-2|NA
CASSTGQGRNGYTF
>TRBV6-5|TRBD1|TRBJ2-1|NA
CSGTGAKDEQFF
>TRBV6-5|NA|TRBJ1-5|NA
CASSYSQNQPQHF
>TRBV2|TRBD1|TRBJ2-1|NA
CASSDFWDRGNEQFF